The 28 T cell receptor beta chains below all came from one sample that was sequenced in a study of PD-L1 blockade in urothelial cancer. The data were produced by immunoSEQ multiplex PCR, yet TCRdb's version contains in-frame clones alone and is incomplete. This repertoire shows about 80,000 clones, roughly 87% found once; its top ten account for about 6%. Sequencing used PBMCs, obtained around atezolizumab (anti-PD-L1) treatment. These receptors were collected from a woman in her 70s with urothelial cancer.

This chain links TRBV2 with TRBJ2-7; 9 bases fit TRBD1. CDR1 and CDR2 (germline): SNHLY, FYNNEI. The CDR3 is 14 residues long. V lost 10 bases to trimming and J lost 4 bases; unmatched junction nucleotides: 11. CDR3 DNA sequence: TGTGCCACCGGAGGACAGGGGTCCTGGTACGAGCAGTACTTC. Translated, it gives CATGGQGSWYEQYF.

The chain joins TRBV5-1 to TRBJ1-1; TRBD1 might be the D (6 bases). V was clipped by 0 bases and J by 1 base, with 10 bases between them. The CDR3 length is 15 residues. Germline CDR1 SGHRS, CDR2 YFSETQ. CDR3 in amino acids: CASSLAGGQNTEAFF. The DNA of the CDR3 is TGCGCCAGCAGCTTGGCGGGGGGGCAGAACACTGAAGCTTTCTTT.

This sequence joins TRBV29-1 and TRBJ2-7, with TRBD1 identical over 9 bases. Germline loops: CDR1 SQVTM, CDR2 ANQGSEA. The V gene end was trimmed by 6 bases and the J gene end by 5 bases; junction bases not matched to a gene: 8. CDR3 length: 13 residues. The CDR3 DNA reads TGCAGCGTCTTAACAGGGGGCTCGGACGAGCAGTACTTC. This translates into CSVLTGGSDEQYF.

The rearrangement uses TRBV5-1 and TRBJ2-1, with 16 bases lining up with TRBD2. The V and J ends lost 4 bases and 0 bases, in that order; junction bases with no gene match: 10. The V gene's germline CDR1 is SGHRS and CDR2 YFSETQ. The CDR3 runs to 20 residues. DNA for the CDR3: TGCGCCAGCAGCCTGACCCCGGGACTAGCGGGGGGGAACTCCTACAATGAGCAGTTCTTC. As protein: CASSLTPGLAGGNSYNEQFF.

The V call is TRBV5-6, the J call TRBJ2-3; D perhaps matches TRBD1 (5 bases). V lost 3 bases and J 6 bases, leaving 17 bases between the germline ends. There are 15 residues in the CDR3. In germline, CDR1 is SGHDT, CDR2 YYEEEE. The CDR3 sequence is CASSYPDRIGDTQYF. In DNA form, the CDR3 reads TGTGCCAGCAGCTACCCCGACAGAATAGGGGATACGCAGTATTTT.

V is TRBV6-6 and J is TRBJ1-3; 7 nucleotides line up with TRBD1. The CDR3 is 16 amino acids. Germline CDR1 reads MNHNY; CDR2 reads SVGAGI (reference sequence). V lost 1 base, J lost 0 bases, and 3 bases stayed unmatched. The CDR3: CASSYLGQVSGNTIYF. The CDR3 coding sequence is TGTGCCAGCAGTTACTTAGGACAGGTCTCTGGAAACACCATATATTTT.

The chain joins TRBV18 to TRBJ2-5; 9 positions agree with TRBD2. This CDR3 is built from 16 residues. The ends lost 3 bases at V and 2 bases at J; junction bases unmatched: 7. Germline V gene sequence: CDR1 KGHSH, CDR2 LQKENI. CDR3 sequence: CASSPVLAGNQETQYF. Written as DNA, the CDR3 is TGTGCCAGCTCACCGGTCCTAGCGGGGAATCAAGAGACCCAGTACTTC.

The chain couples TRBV27 to TRBJ1-2; 8 bases agree with TRBD1. Germline V gene lookup returns CDR1 MNHEY and CDR2 SMNVEV (reference sequence). The CDR3 runs to 16 residues. The V segment lost 6 bases and the J segment 2 bases; nucleotides outside the gene matches: 11. The CDR3 here is CASSEQGVSPNYGYTF. The CDR3 DNA follows: TGTGCCAGCAGCGAACAGGGGGTTTCGCCAAACTATGGCTACACCTTC.

This chain links TRBV5-1 with TRBJ1-1; D is undetermined. CDR3 length equals 14 residues. V lost 0 bases to trimming and J lost 5 bases, with 11 bases between them. Germline values: CDR1 SGHRS, CDR2 YFSETQ. The CDR3 DNA reads TGCGCCAGCAGCTTGGCCGGAGGGTGGACTGAAGCTTTCTTT. Its translation: CASSLAGGWTEAFF.

V is TRBV2 and J is TRBJ1-1; unclear D gene. Germline V lookup: CDR1 SNHLY, CDR2 FYNNEI. The CDR3 sequence is 13 residues long. Trimming cost V 2 bases and J 1 base, with 5 bases left between them. In DNA form, the CDR3 reads TGTGCCAGCAGTGAAAGACAGAACACTGAAGCTTTCTTT. Translation gives CASSERQNTEAFF.

The chain has TRBV6-4 and TRBJ2-6, with D maybe TRBD2 (6 bases). CDR1 MRHNA and CDR2 SNTAGT come from the germline V gene. Trimming pared 3 bases from V and 3 bases from J, leaving 9 bases between. The CDR3 is 15 amino acids. The CDR3 protein is CASSEEGRGANVLTF. For the CDR3, the DNA is TGTGCCAGCAGTGAGGAGGGGCGTGGGGCCAACGTCCTGACTTTC.

The V and J genes are TRBV5-4 and TRBJ2-1; D might be TRBD2 (5 bases). V was pared by 4 bases and J by 10 bases, with 12 bases between. Looked up from germline, CDR1 is SGHNT and CDR2 is YYREEE (reference sequence). This CDR3 contains 12 residues. CDR3 bases: TGTGCCAGCAGCCCCGGTCCGGGGGAGCAGTTCTTC. Residues: CASSPGPGEQFF.

The genes are TRBV6-1 and TRBJ2-6; perhaps TRBD1 as D (6 bases). Germline CDR1 and CDR2: MNHNS and SASEGT. The CDR3 sequence is 15 residues long. The germline V and J ends were trimmed by 7 bases and 4 bases, with 14 bases remaining between them. The CDR3: CASTPGVFGANVLTF. CDR3 DNA sequence: TGTGCCAGCACCCCAGGGGTCTTCGGGGCCAACGTCCTGACTTTC.

The chain employs TRBV19 and TRBJ1-1; 8 nucleotides match TRBD1. Germline assignment: CDR1 LNHDA and CDR2 SQIVND (reference sequence). The J segment lost 0 bases and the V segment lost 3 bases, leaving 6 bases of the junction unmatched. CDR3 length equals 16 residues. The CDR3 bases are TGTGCCAGTAGTATGCCCAGACAGGGGATGAACACTGAAGCTTTCTTT. Its translation is CASSMPRQGMNTEAFF.

This clone appeared a single time. This chain uses TRBV4-3 with TRBJ2-7, with D uncertain. Germline CDR1 reads LGHNA; CDR2 reads YSLEER. The V gene lost 4 bases and the J gene lost 0 bases, with 10 bases spanning the gap. The CDR3 has 14 residues. The CDR3 bases are TGCGCCAGCAGCCCCTCAGACACCTCCTACGAGCAGTACTTC. This codes for CASSPSDTSYEQYF.

This sequence joins TRBV5-1 and TRBJ2-2, with TRBD1 as a possible D gene (6 bases). Germline V gene lookup returns CDR1 SGHRS and CDR2 YFSETQ. Trimming removed 1 base from V and 0 bases from J, with 10 bases in between. The CDR3 is made up of 16 amino acids. DNA of the CDR3: TGCGCCAGCAGCTTGCCTGGGGGCGCGAACACCGGGGAGCTGTTTTTT. Residues: CASSLPGGANTGELFF.

The chain links TRBV9 to TRBJ1-5; 8 bases match TRBD1. The germline V gene has CDR1 SGDLS and CDR2 YYNGEE. V shed 3 bases and J 2 bases; nucleotides not matched to a gene: 4. The CDR3 has 15 amino acids. The CDR3: CASSGETGGNQPQHF. The CDR3 coding sequence is TGTGCCAGCAGCGGTGAGACAGGGGGCAATCAGCCCCAGCATTTT.

The chain carries TRBV9 and TRBJ2-5, with 9 bases matching TRBD2. Germline lookup yields CDR1 SGDLS and CDR2 YYNGEE. V gave up 3 bases and J gave up 4 bases; unmatched junction bases: 7. The CDR3 has 15 residues. The CDR3 sequence is CASSAEGTSLETQYF. In DNA form, the CDR3 reads TGTGCCAGCAGCGCGGAGGGGACTAGCCTAGAGACCCAGTACTTC.

Only one count was recorded for this clone. The CDR3 sequence is CASSPRSESNQPQHF. CDR3 bases: TGTGCCAGCTCACCCCGTTCCGAGAGCAATCAGCCCCAGCATTTT. The chain employs TRBV18 and TRBJ1-5; D not certain. Trimming took off 3 bases at V and 1 base at J, with 10 bases between the two ends. The V gene's germline CDR1 is KGHSH and CDR2 LQKENI. This CDR3 region has 15 residues.

Here the CDR3 reads CASPTGSGPEKLFF. The CDR3 DNA reads TGTGCCAGCCCGACAGGGTCTGGGCCTGAAAAACTGTTTTTT. The V call is TRBV6-4, the J call TRBJ1-4; 7 bases map to TRBD1. This CDR3 contains 14 residues. After removal of 8 bases from V and 7 bases from J, the junction contained 10 bases not matched to a gene. The germline CDR1 and CDR2 sequences are MRHNA and SNTAGT.

This rearrangement joins TRBV5-1 to TRBJ2-7; the match to TRBD1 covers 10 bases. The CDR3 consists of 15 residues. Germline-derived CDR1 and CDR2 are SGHRS and YFSETQ. The ends lost 2 bases at V and 7 bases at J; junction bases unmatched: 9. CDR3 residues: CASSFSGTGAGEQYF. CDR3 DNA sequence: TGCGCCAGCAGCTTCTCCGGGACAGGGGCTGGGGAGCAGTACTTC.

V usage is TRBV2 and J usage is TRBJ1-2; D is unclear. This CDR3 comprises 14 residues. Germline V gene data show CDR1 as SNHLY and CDR2 as FYNNEI. V was trimmed by 6 bases and J by 2 bases, leaving 13 bases between them. DNA for the CDR3: TGTGCCAGCAGGTTAGACACTTCGAACTATGGCTACACCTTC. Translated, it gives CASRLDTSNYGYTF. Full variable domain (rest looked up from reference TRBV2 and TRBJ1-2): EPEVTQTPSHQVTQMGQEVILRCVPISNHLYFYWYRQILGQKVEFLVSFYNNEISEKSEIFDDQFSVERPDGSNFTLKIRSTKLEDSAMYFCASRLDTSNYGYTFGSGTRLTVV.

The chain uses TRBV29-1 and TRBJ2-7; 8 nucleotides align to TRBD2. Germline values: CDR1 SQVTM, CDR2 ANQGSEA. Trimming took 3 bases from V and 0 from J; bases not matched to a gene: 4. CDR3 size: 14 residues. Here the CDR3 reads CSVDSSGSSYEQYF. The CDR3 region has the DNA TGCAGCGTTGACTCCAGCGGGAGCTCCTACGAGCAGTACTTC.

The chain employs TRBV15 and TRBJ1-5, with D tentatively TRBD1 (6 bases). The CDR3 loop spans 17 amino acids. CDR1 and CDR2 (germline): LNHNV, YYDKDF (reference sequence). Trimming removed 2 bases from V and 3 bases from J, with 17 bases in between. The DNA of the CDR3 is TGTGCCACCAGCAGACTAAAACAGGGACCCCTCAATCAGCCCCAGCATTTT. It is translated as CATSRLKQGPLNQPQHF.

The chain has TRBV19 and TRBJ2-2; 7 nucleotides match TRBD1. CDR1 LNHDA and CDR2 SQIVND come from the germline V gene (reference sequence). CDR3 length: 17 amino acids. The junction had 9 bases not matched to a gene; V was cut back by 4 bases and J by 1 base. The DNA of the CDR3 is TGTGCCAGTAGTACGGATAGACAGGGCATGAACACCGGGGAGCTGTTTTTT. Translation: CASSTDRQGMNTGELFF.

This sequence joins TRBV6-5 and TRBJ1-2; 7 bases align to TRBD1. Looked up from germline, CDR1 is MNHEY and CDR2 is SVGAGI. Germline trimming cut 2 bases from V and 0 bases from J; bases unmatched to any gene: 6. The CDR3 consists of 16 residues. In nucleotides, the CDR3 is TGTGCCAGCAGTTACCGCGACAGGGCAACTAACTATGGCTACACCTTC. Encoded protein: CASSYRDRATNYGYTF.

In DNA form, the CDR3 reads TGTGCCAGCATTTCCGGGTGGGGAGGCAATCAGCCCCAGCATTTT. Translating it yields CASISGWGGNQPQHF. This chain joins TRBV6-1 and TRBJ1-5; no firm D call. The CDR3 sequence is 15 residues long. The V gene's germline CDR1 is MNHNS and CDR2 SASEGT. V lost 7 bases and J 2 bases, leaving 15 bases between the germline ends.

This rearrangement joins TRBV4-1 to TRBJ2-3, with 7 bases aligning to TRBD2. Germline-derived CDR1 and CDR2 are MGHRA and YSYEKL. CDR3 length equals 16 residues. V lost 1 base to trimming and J lost 2 bases; unmatched junction nucleotides: 6. The CDR3 DNA follows: TGCGCCAGCAGCCAAGTCCGACTAGCTACCACAGATACGCAGTATTTT. Protein product: CASSQVRLATTDTQYF.